Each of the 13 T cell receptor beta chains below was sequenced from the same sample in a study of blood T cell repertoires in COVID-19. Here immunoSEQ multiplex PCR was the method, and the copy in TCRdb shows in-frame clones only, minus some. The profile shows about 170,000 clones, 84% of them singletons. Material: peripheral blood. These receptors all stem from a middle-aged man who had recovered from COVID-19.

V gene TRBV5-5 combines with J gene TRBJ2-7, with D uncertain. Trimming removed 3 bases at V and 2 bases at J, with 9 bases between. The CDR3 spans 13 residues. Germline V gene sequence: CDR1 SGHKS, CDR2 YYEKEE (reference sequence). The CDR3 region has the DNA TGTGCCAGCAGCTCGACGAGGACCTACGAGCAGTACTTC. Translation gives CASSSTRTYEQYF.

The rearrangement links TRBV29-1 to TRBJ1-1; 10 bases are a match to TRBD1. Germline V gene lookup returns CDR1 SQVTM and CDR2 ANQGSEA. The V segment lost 7 bases and the J segment 1 base; nucleotides outside the gene matches: 0. CDR3 length equals 12 residues. This CDR3 is CSGDRGNTEAFF. The CDR3 nucleotides are TGCAGCGGGGACAGGGGGAACACTGAAGCTTTCTTT.

The rearrangement joins TRBV24-1 to TRBJ2-3; 7 bases line up with TRBD1. This CDR3 has 16 amino acids. J lost 3 bases, V lost 4 bases, and 9 bases had no gene match. Looked up from germline, CDR1 is KGHDR and CDR2 is SFDVKD. CDR3 in DNA: TGTGCCACCAGTGAGGCGACAGGGTGGGGGACAGATACGCAGTATTTT. Its translation is CATSEATGWGTDTQYF.

The chain employs TRBV9 and TRBJ2-3; 7 positions match TRBD1. This CDR3 is 13 amino acids long. After removal of 3 bases from V and 4 bases from J, the junction contained 2 bases not matched to a gene. Germline CDR1 reads SGDLS; CDR2 reads YYNGEE. The CDR3 nucleotides are TGTGCCAGCAGCGAGGGGGCCGCAGATACGCAGTATTTT. Translation gives CASSEGAADTQYF.

The rearrangement joins TRBV6-2 or TRBV6-3 to TRBJ1-1; a possible D gene is TRBD1 (6 bases). The CDR3 runs to 13 residues. CDR1 MNHEY and CDR2 SVGEGT come from the germline V gene. Trimming removed 2 bases from V and 6 bases from J, with 10 bases in between. The CDR3 protein is CASSYTRTAEAFF. CDR3 nucleotides: TGTGCCAGCAGTTACACCCGGACAGCTGAAGCTTTCTTT.

The chain joins TRBV11-1 to TRBJ2-7; D may be TRBD2 (6 bases). The V gene's germline CDR1 is SGHAT and CDR2 FQDESV (reference sequence). Deletions cut 5 bases from V and 6 bases from J, with 17 bases between. This CDR3 region has 14 residues. The CDR3 region is CASSPGLKLSEQYF. The DNA for the CDR3 is TGTGCCAGCAGCCCGGGACTGAAACTCTCCGAGCAGTACTTC.

The chain uses TRBV4-3 and TRBJ1-4; D is unresolved. This CDR3 spans 14 amino acids. Germline-derived CDR1 and CDR2 are LGHNA and YSLEER. Trimming left V 0 bases short and J 10 bases short, with 12 bases between. Here the CDR3 reads CASSQEGLGGKLFF. CDR3 in DNA: TGCGCCAGCAGCCAAGAGGGGTTAGGAGGAAAACTGTTTTTT.

The chain recombines TRBV7-9 with TRBJ1-3; D possibly corresponds to TRBD1 (6 bases). Trimming took 4 bases from V and 5 from J, leaving 15 bases between them. Germline V gene lookup returns CDR1 SEHNR and CDR2 FQNEAQ (reference sequence). CDR3 length equals 15 residues. The CDR3 nucleotides read TGTGCCAGCAGCTCCACACACACAGGGAGAAACACCATATATTTT. It translates to CASSSTHTGRNTIYF.

The CDR3 DNA reads TGTGCCAGCAGTTTATACTCACCCAGGGGTGGAAACACCATATATTTT. Translation: CASSLYSPRGGNTIYF. The rearrangement uses TRBV28 and TRBJ1-3; a possible D gene is TRBD1 (6 bases). Between the trimmed V and J ends, which lost 1 base and 3 bases, there was a span of 13 bases. CDR3 length: 16 residues. Germline V CDR1 and CDR2: MDHEN, SYDVKM.

This chain joins TRBV7-2 and TRBJ2-5; TRBD2 matches 8 bases. The germline V gene encodes CDR1 SGHTA and CDR2 FQGNSA. The CDR3 is 16 residues long. The J segment lost 3 bases and the V segment lost 1 base, leaving 7 bases of the junction unmatched. CDR3 coding DNA: TGTGCCAGCAGCTTAGGTGCGGGGGGTAGGAAAGAGACCCAGTACTTC. It encodes CASSLGAGGRKETQYF.

The chain recombines TRBV27 with TRBJ2-3; D remains ambiguous. Trimming took off 5 bases at V and 0 bases at J, with 9 bases between the two ends. Germline lookup yields CDR1 MNHEY and CDR2 SMNVEV (reference sequence). The CDR3 length is 14 residues. CDR3: CASSPSTSTDTQYF. CDR3 sequence (DNA): TGTGCCAGCAGTCCTTCAACTAGCACAGATACGCAGTATTTT.

The V gene is TRBV5-4, the J gene TRBJ1-1; TRBD1 aligns across 7 bases. The junction had 6 bases not matched to a gene; V was cut back by 4 bases and J by 3 bases. Per germline, CDR1 SGHNT and CDR2 YYREEE (reference sequence). The CDR3 totals 14 residues. In nucleotides, the CDR3 is TGTGCCAGCAGCACTAGCAGGGGGTACACTGAAGCTTTCTTT. It codes for CASSTSRGYTEAFF. The full variable domain, its missing parts supplied by reference TRBV5-4 and TRBJ1-1, is ETGVTQSPTHLIKTRGQQVTLRCSSQSGHNTVSWYQQALGQGPQFIFQYYREEENGRGNFPPRFSGLQFPNYSSELNVNALELDDSALYLCASSTSRGYTEAFFGQGTRLTVV.

The chain links TRBV15 to TRBJ2-7; 8 nucleotides line up with TRBD1. The V gene end was trimmed by 4 bases and the J gene end by 3 bases; junction bases not matched to a gene: 2. CDR1 and CDR2 from the germline V gene are LNHNV and YYDKDF (reference sequence). This CDR3 contains 13 residues. CDR3 amino acids: CATSTTGGYEQYF. The CDR3 DNA reads as TGTGCCACCAGCACCACAGGGGGCTACGAGCAGTACTTC.